Shown below are 5 T cell receptor beta chains from a single sample sequenced in a study of blood T cell repertoires in COVID-19. Some clones are missing from TCRdb's copy, which holds only in-frame ones; the method was immunoSEQ multiplex PCR. The data hold about 210,000 clones, with around 81% observed a single time. The specimen sequenced was peripheral blood. These receptors came from a woman aged 70-85 years with acute or convalescent COVID-19.

The V and J genes are TRBV6-5 and TRBJ2-2; unclear D gene. There are 14 residues in the CDR3. CDR1 is MNHEY, CDR2 SVGAGI, per germline. The V gene lost 0 bases and the J gene lost 6 bases, with 8 bases spanning the gap. CDR3: CASSYSNGAGELFF. In DNA, the CDR3 is TGTGCCAGCAGTTACTCGAACGGTGCCGGGGAGCTGTTTTTT.

This chain joins TRBV19 and TRBJ1-1, with 8 bases that match TRBD1. Trimming at V came to 3 bases and at J to 5 bases, leaving 5 bases not matched to a gene. This CDR3 contains 14 residues. Germline values: CDR1 LNHDA, CDR2 SQIVND (reference sequence). The DNA for the CDR3 is TGTGCCAGTAGTATGGGGCAGGGGGCGACTGAAGCTTTCTTT. Protein: CASSMGQGATEAFF.

The V gene is TRBV20-1, the J gene TRBJ1-5, with D possibly being TRBD1 (6 bases). This CDR3 has 13 amino acids. Germline-derived CDR1 and CDR2 are DFQATT and SNEGSKA (reference sequence). V was clipped by 3 bases and J by 4 bases, with 10 bases between them. CDR3 DNA: TGCAGTGCTAGTAGGCAGGGGAATCAGCCCCAGCATTTT. Translation gives CSASRQGNQPQHF.

The chain recombines TRBV28 with TRBJ2-7, with 9 bases fitting TRBD1. The CDR3 is made up of 14 amino acids. V shed 7 bases, J shed 4 bases, and the junction held 8 bases outside the gene matches. Germline V CDR1 and CDR2: MDHEN, SYDVKM. The CDR3 coding sequence is TGTGCCAGCAAACCGGGACAGGGTAGGTACGAGCAGTACTTC. As protein: CASKPGQGRYEQYF.

The V gene is TRBV7-2, the J gene TRBJ2-3, with TRBD1 matching over 8 bases. Germline V lookup: CDR1 SGHTA, CDR2 FQGNSA. V lost 1 base and J lost 5; bases outside the gene matches: 5. CDR3 length equals 15 residues. The CDR3: CASSLVTGGGDTQYF. The CDR3, as DNA: TGTGCCAGCAGCTTAGTTACAGGGGGAGGAGATACGCAGTATTTT.